The sequence of this TCR beta chain was determined in a study of cytomegalovirus exposure and HLA in healthy donors. The CDR3 spans 16 residues. J lost 9 bases, V lost 4 bases, and 14 bases had no gene match. Germline CDR1 reads SGHTA; CDR2 reads FQGTGA. General observations from the study: In a later analysis, several top co-occurrence clusters appeared linked to parvovirus B19, influenza, CMV and Epstein-Barr virus.

On this clone: What it binds is unknown.

The PCR contained 60 Vbeta and 13 Jbeta primers. Using immunoSEQ multiplex PCR, the repertoire was profiled, and TCRdb retains in-frame clones only, with some absent. This table lists around 65,000 clones. The sample consisted of PBMCs. This receptor was identified in a boy aged 5-17 years in good health and CMV-seronegative. V gene TRBV7-3 combines with J gene TRBJ2-1; 8 nucleotides agree with TRBD1. This chain's CDR3 is CASSSAGTGRTGEQFF. CDR3 in DNA: TGTGCCAGCAGCTCCGCCGGGACAGGAAGGACGGGTGAGCAGTTCTTC.